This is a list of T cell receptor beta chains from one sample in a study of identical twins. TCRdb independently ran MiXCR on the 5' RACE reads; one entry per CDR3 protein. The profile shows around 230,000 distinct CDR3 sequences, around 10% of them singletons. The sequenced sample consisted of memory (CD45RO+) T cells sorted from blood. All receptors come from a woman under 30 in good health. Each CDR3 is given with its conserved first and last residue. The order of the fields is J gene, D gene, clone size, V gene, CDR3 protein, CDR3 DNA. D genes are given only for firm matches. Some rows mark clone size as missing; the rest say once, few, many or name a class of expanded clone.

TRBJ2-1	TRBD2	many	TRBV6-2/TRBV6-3	CASTLRGGEQFF	TGTGCCAGCACCCTCCGGGGGGGTGAGCAGTTCTTC
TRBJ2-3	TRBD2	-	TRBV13	CASSPRLAGDTDTQYF	TGTGCCAGCAGCCCCCGACTAGCGGGAGACACAGATACGCAGTATTTT
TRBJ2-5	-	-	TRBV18	CASSPVLRGQETQYF	TGTGCCAGCTCACCAGTGCTCCGAGGTCAAGAGACCCAGTACTTC
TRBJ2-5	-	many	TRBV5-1	CASSLGGLRQETQYF	TGCGCCAGCAGCTTAGGGGGACTCAGACAAGAGACCCAGTACTTC
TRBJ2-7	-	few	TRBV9	CASSVHFGGTYEQYF	TGTGCCAGCAGCGTCCATTTCGGGGGAACCTACGAGCAGTACTTC
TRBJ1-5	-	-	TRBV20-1	CSASVGRNSNQPQHF	TGCAGTGCTTCGGTCGGCAGAAATAGCAATCAGCCCCAGCATTTT
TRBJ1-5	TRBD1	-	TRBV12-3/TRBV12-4	CASSRTGGQPQHF	TGTGCCAGCAGTCGGACAGGAGGGCAGCCCCAGCATTTT
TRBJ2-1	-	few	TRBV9	CASSVVNTYNEQFF	TGTGCCAGCAGCGTAGTTAACACCTACAATGAGCAGTTCTTC
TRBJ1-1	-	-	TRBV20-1	CSAEGGGTRRSTEAFF	TGCAGTGCTGAGGGGGGCGGCACCCGACGCTCCACTGAAGCTTTCTTT
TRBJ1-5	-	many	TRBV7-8	CASSAGSLGQPQHF	TGTGCCAGCAGCGCCGGATCATTGGGTCAGCCCCAGCATTTT
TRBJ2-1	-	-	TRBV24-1	CATSDSISGEQFF	TGTGCCACCAGTGATTCTATATCGGGGGAGCAGTTCTTC
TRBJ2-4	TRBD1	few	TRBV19	CASSSRALTGNQNIQYF	TGTGCCAGTAGTTCTAGGGCCTTGACAGGGAACCAAAACATTCAGTACTTC
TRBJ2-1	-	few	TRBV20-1	CSARDPGRHNEQFF	TGCAGTGCTAGGGACCCGGGACGCCACAATGAGCAGTTCTTC